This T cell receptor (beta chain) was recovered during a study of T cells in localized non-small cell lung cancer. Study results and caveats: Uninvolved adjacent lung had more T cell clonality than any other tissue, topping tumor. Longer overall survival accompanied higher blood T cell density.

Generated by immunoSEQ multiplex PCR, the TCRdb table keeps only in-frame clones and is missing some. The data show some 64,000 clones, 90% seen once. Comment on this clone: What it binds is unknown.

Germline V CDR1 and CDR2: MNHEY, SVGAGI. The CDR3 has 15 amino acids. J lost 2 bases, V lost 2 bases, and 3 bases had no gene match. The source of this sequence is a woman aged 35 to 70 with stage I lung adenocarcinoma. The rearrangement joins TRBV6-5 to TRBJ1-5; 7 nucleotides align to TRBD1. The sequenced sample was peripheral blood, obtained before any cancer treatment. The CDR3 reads CASSYHGTGNQPQHF. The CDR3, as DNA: TGTGCCAGCAGTTACCATGGGACAGGCAATCAGCCCCAGCATTTT.